One sample yielded the 9 T cell receptor gamma chains listed below, sequenced in a study of gammadelta T cells in human blood. With CATT, TCRdb re-called clones from the RT-PCR reads. The sample includes 290 or so gamma-chain clones, 15% seen only once; the top ten take roughly a third. Sample: Vgamma9Vdelta2 gamma-delta T cells from adult blood. The receptor source for this set is a human donor.

This clone rates as medium-sized. Given a much more abundant clone one base away, this may be a read error. This chain uses TRGV9 with TRGJP. Trimming took 2 bases from V and 7 from J; bases not matched to a gene: 8. The CDR3 loop spans 17 amino acids. The germline CDR1 and CDR2 sequences are GITISATS and ISYDGTV (reference sequence). The CDR3 bases are TGTGCCTTGTGGGAGGCCCCCTGCGAGTTGGGCAAAAAAATCAAGGTATTT. It translates to CALWEAPCELGKKIKVF.

Concerning this clone itself: The TCRdb protein, from a much larger clone, departs from this DNA's translation at residue 11, likely by read error; the protein shown derives from the DNA. J is TRGJP and V is TRGV9. CDR1 is GITISATS, CDR2 ISYDGTV, per germline (reference sequence). CDR3 length equals 16 residues. CDR3 region: CALWEVLELGRKIKVF. CDR3 nucleotides: TGTGCCTTGTGGGAGGTGCTGGAGTTGGGCAGAAAAATCAAGGTATTT.

Sample share makes this clone hyperexpanded (1% or more). Other DNA sequences of this sample code for an identical CDR3. The chain links TRGV9 to TRGJP. The V gene end was trimmed by 5 bases and the J gene end by 7 bases; junction bases not matched to a gene: 11. Germline CDR1 and CDR2: GITISATS and ISYDGTV (reference sequence). There are 17 residues in the CDR3. The CDR3 sequence: CALWVSEAELGKKIKVF. The CDR3 bases are TGTGCCTTGTGGGTATCCGAGGCGGAGTTGGGCAAAAAAATCAAGGTATTT.

This clone rates as large. The J gene is TRGJP, the V gene TRGV9. V shed 11 bases and J 7 bases; nucleotides not matched to a gene: 17. The CDR3 covers 17 residues. Germline loops: CDR1 GITISATS, CDR2 ISYDGTV (reference sequence). CDR3 sequence reads: CAYTRSVGELGKKIKVF. The DNA of the CDR3 is TGTGCCTACACGAGGTCGGTCGGGGAGTTGGGCAAAAAAATCAAGGTATTT.

In this sample, this clone is hyperexpanded (1% or more). The same CDR3 is also encoded by other DNA sequences in this sample. The V call is TRGV9, the J call TRGJP. J lost 4 bases, V lost 4 bases, and 1 base had no gene match. The CDR3 has 15 residues. Germline V gene sequence: CDR1 GITISATS, CDR2 ISYDGTV (reference sequence). CDR3 DNA: TGTGCCTTGTGGGAACAAGAGTTGGGCAAAAAAATCAAGGTATTT. This gives the protein CALWEQELGKKIKVF.

By share, this clone counts as large. The same CDR3 can be traced to other DNA sequences in this sample. The chain is built from TRGV9 and TRGJP. This CDR3 has 16 amino acids. The V segment lost 2 bases and the J segment 6 bases; nucleotides outside the gene matches: 4. Germline V lookup: CDR1 GITISATS, CDR2 ISYDGTV (reference sequence). The CDR3 DNA reads TGTGCCTTGTGGGAGGAACCAGAGTTGGGCAAAAAAATCAAGGTATTT. Its translation: CALWEEPELGKKIKVF.

The J gene is TRGJP, the V gene TRGV9. Because TCRdb records no J gene, it was assigned here through a match of the DNA to germline. In germline, CDR1 is GITISATS, CDR2 ISYDGTV (reference sequence). V trimming: 0 bases; J trimming: 16 bases; junction bases outside the gene matches: 18. CDR3 size: 18 residues. CDR3 amino acids: CALWEVLEELGKKKIKVF. The CDR3 DNA reads as TGTGCCTTGTGGGAGGTGCTAGAAGAGTTGGGCAAAAAAAAAATCAAGGTATTT.

The sample holds a few counts of this clone. A single base is all that separates this from a far larger clone, so a read error is likely. The chain links TRGV9 to TRGJP. Germline CDR1 reads GITISATS; CDR2 reads ISYDGTV (reference sequence). The CDR3 is 17 amino acids. Unmatched junction bases numbered 11, after V lost 5 bases and J lost 7 bases. The CDR3 region is CALWVSEEELGKKIKVF. CDR3 in DNA: TGTGCCTTGTGGGTATCCGAGGAGGAGTTGGGCAAAAAAATCAAGGTATTT.

The chain carries TRGV9 and TRGJP. TCRdb lists no J gene, so it was determined here by aligning the DNA to germline. CDR3 length: 16 residues. Germline CDR1 and CDR2: GITISATS and ISYDGTV (reference sequence). After removal of 5 bases from V and 16 bases from J, the junction contained 17 bases not matched to a gene. Here the CDR3 DNA reads TGTGCCTTGTGGGTGGCAGAGTTGGGCAAAAAAAAAATCAAGGTATTT. Protein product: CALWVAELGKKKIKVF.